This record looks at one T cell receptor (beta chain) sequence and its context. The data are from a study of OX40 agonist ivuxolimab in advanced cancers. Study in general: Dosing consisted of intravenous ivuxolimab at 0.01 to 10 mg/kg every 2 weeks.

TCRdb keeps only in-frame clones here, not all; method: immunoSEQ multiplex PCR. The data contain around 66,000 clones, roughly 85% of them singletons. Sequencing was performed on CD4+ or CD8+ T cells sorted from blood, taken in a trial of the OX40 agonist ivuxolimab. This clonotype originated in an adult with an advanced solid tumor such as melanoma, head and neck, liver or kidney cancer.

CDR3 region: CASRNPGQGAGNTIYF. In DNA form, the CDR3 reads TGTGCCAGTAGGAATCCGGGACAGGGTGCAGGAAACACCATATATTTT. J is TRBJ1-3 and V is TRBV19; 9 nucleotides agree with TRBD1. CDR1 is LNHDA and CDR2 is SQIVND in the germline V gene (reference sequence). This CDR3 spans 16 amino acids. V shed 6 bases, J shed 4 bases, and the junction held 10 bases outside the gene matches.